This TCR beta chain stems from a study of T-cell reconstitution after alpha-beta-depleted transplantation in children. Germline-derived CDR1 and CDR2 are SGHTA and FQGNSA. This CDR3 has 16 residues. V was clipped by 3 bases and J by 1 base, with 16 bases between them. Unique molecular identifiers were incorporated when the TCRbeta library was constructed. TCRdb itself ran the PCR reads through MiXCR, one entry per CDR3 protein. The sample has some 490,000 distinct CDR3 sequences; about an eighth are singletons. This sequence was found in a human donor who donated a stem cell graft to a child with combined immunodeficiency. This sample comprised PBMCs from the stem cell graft donor, obtained from the stem cell graft. The chain has TRBV7-2 and TRBJ2-7; D ambiguous. CDR3 loop: CASSLFGGAASYEQYF. CDR3 DNA sequence: TGTGCCAGCAGCTTGTTCGGCGGCGCCGCGTCCTACGAGCAGTACTTC.